The 18 T cell receptor beta chains reported below all come from one sample, sequenced in a study of beta chain features in type 1 diabetes (dated by TCRdb to the late 2010s). The library was obtained by the immunoSEQ multiplex PCR assay. All of the isolated RNA was reverse transcribed with the High Capacity cDNA Reverse Transcription Kit, so expressed TCRB transcripts were sequenced. This immuneACCESS table, as held by TCRdb, lists in-frame sequences with V and J called but not all clones. Of the missing ones, under half trace to an unresolved V gene in checked studies; the others have no known cause. This sample has under 500,000 clones in its table, and about 32% of those were observed once. The top ten clones comprise 0.06% to 0.07% of the sample. Material for sequencing was naive CD4+ T cells from blood. In the paper's terms, the cell subset or site label means: true naive CD4+ T cells. Receptors originate from a man between 18 and 35 years old in good health.

The V and J genes are TRBV7-3 and TRBJ1-1; possible D gene TRBD1, 5 bases. The CDR3 spans 14 residues. Trimming removed 4 bases at V and 2 bases at J, with 11 bases between. CDR1 and CDR2 from the germline V gene are SGHTA and FQGTGA. The chain's CDR3 is CASSSGTVNTEAFF. The DNA for the CDR3 is TGTGCCAGCAGCTCAGGGACGGTAAACACTGAAGCTTTCTTT.

The chain combines TRBV20-1 with TRBJ2-1; D is unresolved. The CDR3 is made up of 10 amino acids. V lost 4 bases and J 6 bases, leaving 4 bases between the germline ends. Germline V gives CDR1 DFQATT, CDR2 SNEGSKA (reference sequence). Here the CDR3 DNA reads TGCAGTGCTACTTTCAATGAGCAGTTCTTC. It yields the protein CSATFNEQFF.

This clone turned up a few times. This chain links TRBV2 with TRBJ2-7; possible D gene TRBD1, 6 bases. Trimming shortened V by 6 bases and J by 6 bases, and 12 bases separated the two germline ends. Germline assignment: CDR1 SNHLY and CDR2 FYNNEI. This CDR3 has 12 residues. The CDR3 region is CASSLQGGEQYF. The DNA for the CDR3 is TGTGCCAGCAGCTTACAGGGCGGCGAGCAGTACTTC.

The sample holds one count of this clone. DNA for the CDR3: TGTGCCACCAGCAGAGGTGGGGACTCCTACGAGCAGTACTTC. This gives the protein CATSRGGDSYEQYF. The chain combines TRBV15 with TRBJ2-7, with unresolved D. Germline V gene sequence: CDR1 LNHNV, CDR2 YYDKDF (reference sequence). This CDR3 contains 14 residues. The V and J ends lost 1 base and 0 bases respectively, with 7 bases between them.

A few counts support this clone. The gene calls are TRBV4-2 and TRBJ2-4, with 10 bases lining up with TRBD1. Losses at the gene ends were 4 bases for V and 8 bases for J; bases not matched to a gene: 2. CDR3 size: 13 residues. CDR1 and CDR2 from the germline V gene are LGHNA and YNFKEQ. CDR3 sequence (DNA): TGTGCCAGCAGCCGCGGACAGGGGGACATTCAGTACTTC. Translated, it gives CASSRGQGDIQYF.

The chain is built from TRBV29-1 and TRBJ2-1, with D possibly being TRBD2 (6 bases). Deletions cut 7 bases from V and 5 bases from J, with 18 bases between. The CDR3 consists of 14 residues. Germline CDR1 SQVTM, CDR2 ANQGSEA. The CDR3 loop reads CSAGTALVNNEQFF. The CDR3 coding sequence is TGCAGCGCTGGGACTGCCCTAGTCAACAATGAGCAGTTCTTC.

The chain uses TRBV7-9 and TRBJ2-6; the D gene could be TRBD1 or TRBD2 (6 bases each). The CDR3 is 16 residues long. V gave up 2 bases and J gave up 4 bases, with 12 bases separating them. In germline, CDR1 is SEHNR, CDR2 FQNEAQ (reference sequence). The CDR3 nucleotides are TGTGCCAGCAGCTTATATACGGGGGCCGGGGCCAACGTCCTGACTTTC. Protein product: CASSLYTGAGANVLTF. Filled out from reference TRBV7-9 and TRBJ2-6, the complete variable domain reads DTGVSQNPRHKITKRGQNVTFRCDPISEHNRLYWYRQTLGQGPEFLTYFQNEAQLEKSRLLSDRFSAERPKGSFSTLEIQRTEQGDSAMYLCASSLYTGAGANVLTFGAGSRLTVL.

This clone was counted a few times. J is TRBJ2-3 and V is TRBV29-1; the D is unclear. V was clipped by 4 bases and J by 4 bases, with 6 bases between them. The CDR3 covers 11 residues. The V gene's germline CDR1 is SQVTM and CDR2 ANQGSEA. Written as DNA, the CDR3 is TGCAGCGTTGGGGATCCAGATACGCAGTATTTT. Its translation is CSVGDPDTQYF.

This clone was observed a few times. V and J are TRBV5-6 and TRBJ2-1; D gene ambiguous. In germline, CDR1 is SGHDT, CDR2 YYEEEE. V lost 1 base and J lost 7, with 15 bases in between. CDR3 size: 15 residues. The CDR3 bases are TGTGCCAGCAGCTTGTTTATTCGCCCCGGGAATGAGCAGTTCTTC. It codes for CASSLFIRPGNEQFF.

This chain joins TRBV30 and TRBJ1-5; 9 bases map to TRBD1. Germline lookup yields CDR1 GTSNPN and CDR2 SVGIG (reference sequence). The CDR3 sequence is 17 residues long. With V trimmed by 4 bases and J by 3 bases, 13 bases remained unmatched. CDR3 nucleotides: TGTGCCTGGACCCGGGGGACAGGGTCCAATTCCAATCAGCCCCAGCATTTT. Amino acid sequence: CAWTRGTGSNSNQPQHF.

The table lists this clone with a few counts. V gene TRBV7-9 combines with J gene TRBJ2-7, with a tentative D call TRBD1 (5 bases). The CDR3 loop spans 15 amino acids. Looked up from germline, CDR1 is SEHNR and CDR2 is FQNEAQ (reference sequence). Trimming left V 0 bases short and J 3 bases short, with 12 bases between. The CDR3 loop is CASSLAWGSHYEQYF. CDR3 coding DNA: TGTGCCAGCAGCTTAGCGTGGGGCTCTCACTACGAGCAGTACTTC.

Only a few counts were recorded for this clone. The V and J genes are TRBV4-2 and TRBJ2-7; no clear D. Germline V gene data show CDR1 as LGHNA and CDR2 as YNFKEQ. V was clipped by 0 bases and J by 2 bases, with 8 bases between them. The CDR3 contains 14 residues. CDR3 coding DNA: TGTGCCAGCAGCCAAGAGGTGGGAACCTACGAGCAGTACTTC. This codes for CASSQEVGTYEQYF.

This clone was observed a few times. The V and J genes are TRBV30 and TRBJ2-7; the match to TRBD1 covers 8 bases. This CDR3 region has 14 residues. With V trimmed by 0 bases and J by 3 bases, 4 bases remained unmatched. The germline gives CDR1 GTSNPN, CDR2 SVGIG (reference sequence). The CDR3 here is CAWSVLDRDYEQYF. The DNA for the CDR3 is TGTGCCTGGAGTGTTTTGGACAGGGACTACGAGCAGTACTTC. Using reference TRBV30 and TRBJ2-7 for the parts outside the CDR3, the full variable domain is SQTIHQWPATLVQPVGSPLSLECTVEGTSNPNLYWYRQAAGRGLQLLFYSVGIGQISSEVPQNLSASRPQDRQFILSSKKLLLSDSGFYLCAWSVLDRDYEQYFGPGTRLTVT.

This chain uses TRBV7-9 with TRBJ2-1; 8 bases fit TRBD2. CDR3 length: 16 residues. Germline loops: CDR1 SEHNR, CDR2 FQNEAQ (reference sequence). J was trimmed by 5 bases and V by 2 bases; bases with no gene match: 8. Here the CDR3 reads CASSLSTSVKHNEQFF. The CDR3 nucleotides are TGTGCCAGCAGCTTATCGACTAGCGTAAAACACAATGAGCAGTTCTTC. The full variable domain, rest sourced from reference TRBV7-9 and TRBJ2-1, is DTGVSQNPRHKITKRGQNVTFRCDPISEHNRLYWYRQTLGQGPEFLTYFQNEAQLEKSRLLSDRFSAERPKGSFSTLEIQRTEQGDSAMYLCASSLSTSVKHNEQFFGPGTRLTVL.

This clone was picked up a small number of times. The chain uses TRBV27 and TRBJ1-2; tentative D call: TRBD1 (5 bases). Per germline, CDR1 MNHEY and CDR2 SMNVEV (reference sequence). The CDR3 contains 14 residues. Trimming left V 7 bases short and J 1 base short, with 13 bases between. CDR3 amino acids: CASTRSGGNYGYTF. DNA for the CDR3: TGTGCCAGCACCCGAAGCGGGGGTAACTATGGCTACACCTTC.

This clone occurred a few times. V usage is TRBV7-9 and J usage is TRBJ2-2, with 11 bases lining up with TRBD1. With V trimmed by 5 bases and J by 5 bases, 13 bases remained unmatched. This CDR3 comprises 18 residues. CDR1 and CDR2 (germline): SEHNR, FQNEAQ (reference sequence). This CDR3 is CASSNARSGTGGTGELFF. The CDR3 DNA follows: TGTGCCAGCAGCAACGCTCGATCCGGGACAGGGGGAACCGGGGAGCTGTTTTTT.

The chain combines TRBV27 with TRBJ2-3; 8 bases map to TRBD2. J lost 1 base, V lost 11 bases, and 5 bases had no gene match. The CDR3 has 13 amino acids. Germline CDR1 reads MNHEY; CDR2 reads SMNVEV (reference sequence). CDR3 amino acids: CAAKLAGTDTQYF. DNA of the CDR3: TGTGCCGCCAAACTAGCGGGCACAGATACGCAGTATTTT.

This clone was counted between two and nine times. The rearrangement uses TRBV7-2 and TRBJ2-3, with TRBD2 matching over 15 bases. This CDR3 contains 19 residues. Germline lookup yields CDR1 SGHTA and CDR2 FQGNSA. Trimming removed 4 bases from V and 3 bases from J; junction bases left unmatched: 11. The CDR3 loop reads CASSSIDLGTSGRTDTQYF. For the CDR3, the DNA is TGTGCCAGCAGCTCAATCGACCTAGGGACTAGCGGGAGGACAGATACGCAGTATTTT.